The 19 T cell receptor beta chains below come from one sample, sequenced in a study of blood T cell repertoires in COVID-19. The data were produced by immunoSEQ multiplex PCR, yet TCRdb's version contains in-frame clones alone and is incomplete. The profile covers approximately 270,000 clones, with under 90% appearing a single time and approximately 2.2% taken by the ten largest. Sequencing used peripheral blood. The receptor source for this set is a man aged 45-65 years with acute or convalescent COVID-19.

The chain recombines TRBV9 with TRBJ2-1; TRBD2 agrees at 7 bases. Looked up from germline, CDR1 is SGDLS and CDR2 is YYNGEE. This CDR3 has 15 residues. Germline trimming cut 0 bases from V and 4 bases from J; bases unmatched to any gene: 4. The CDR3 here is CASSVGGGPYNEQFF. In DNA, the CDR3 is TGTGCCAGCAGCGTAGGCGGGGGTCCTTACAATGAGCAGTTCTTC.

The rearrangement joins TRBV5-4 to TRBJ2-7; TRBD1 matches at 8 bases. In germline, CDR1 is SGHNT, CDR2 YYREEE (reference sequence). This CDR3 comprises 15 residues. Germline trimming cut 2 bases from V and 0 bases from J; bases unmatched to any gene: 4. The CDR3 nucleotides read TGTGCCAGCAGCTTCACAGGGGGTAGCTCCTACGAGCAGTACTTC. Its protein product is CASSFTGGSSYEQYF.

The CDR3 nucleotides are TGCGCCAGCAGCCGGAGTGGAAACTATGGCTACACCTTC. Protein sequence: CASSRSGNYGYTF. This sequence joins TRBV4-1 and TRBJ1-2; D unclear. The CDR3 consists of 13 residues. Germline loops: CDR1 MGHRA, CDR2 YSYEKL. Between the trimmed V and J ends, which lost 4 bases and 2 bases, there was a span of 8 bases.

The chain couples TRBV2 to TRBJ2-5; D is possibly TRBD2 (6 bases). The CDR3 sequence is 14 residues long. V lost 8 bases and J 1 base, leaving 14 bases between the germline ends. The germline V gene has CDR1 SNHLY and CDR2 FYNNEI. The CDR3: CASGLAGPQETQYF. The CDR3 nucleotides read TGTGCCAGCGGTTTGGCGGGGCCCCAAGAGACCCAGTACTTC. The full variable domain, rest sourced from reference TRBV2 and TRBJ2-5, is EPEVTQTPSHQVTQMGQEVILRCVPISNHLYFYWYRQILGQKVEFLVSFYNNEISEKSEIFDDQFSVERPDGSNFTLKIRSTKLEDSAMYFCASGLAGPQETQYFGPGTRLLVL.

The rearrangement links TRBV15 to TRBJ2-1, with D possibly matching TRBD2 (5 bases). Germline V gene sequence: CDR1 LNHNV, CDR2 YYDKDF (reference sequence). The V gene lost 5 bases and the J gene lost 9 bases, with 23 bases spanning the gap. There are 16 residues in the CDR3. CDR3 loop: CATSPTRTRPAGEQFF. The DNA for the CDR3 is TGTGCCACCAGCCCTACCAGGACGCGGCCGGCGGGTGAGCAGTTCTTC. Together with reference TRBV15 and TRBJ2-1, the CDR3 gives the full variable domain: DAMVIQNPRYQVTQFGKPVTLSCSQTLNHNVMYWYQQKSSQAPKLLFHYYDKDFNNEADTPDNFQSRRPNTSFCFLDIRSPGLGDTAMYLCATSPTRTRPAGEQFFGPGTRLTVL.

Ten or more counts support this clone. The chain is built from TRBV5-1 and TRBJ2-1; D is possibly TRBD2 (5 bases). Trimming pared 0 bases from V and 8 bases from J, leaving 9 bases between. The CDR3 loop spans 13 amino acids. The germline V gene encodes CDR1 SGHRS and CDR2 YFSETQ. In DNA form, the CDR3 reads TGCGCCAGCAGCTTGGAGAGGGCTGATGAGCAGTTCTTC. Translated, it gives CASSLERADEQFF.

V gene TRBV5-1 combines with J gene TRBJ2-7; D is uncertain. Germline V CDR1 and CDR2: SGHRS, YFSETQ. V was cut by 0 bases and J by 3 bases, with 7 bases left in between. The CDR3 runs to 13 residues. CDR3 DNA: TGCGCCAGCAGCTTGGCCGGTCTCTACGAGCAGTACTTC. Translating gives CASSLAGLYEQYF.

This chain joins TRBV6-5 and TRBJ1-2; tentative D call: TRBD1 (5 bases). The ends were cut back, 8 bases at V and 0 bases at J, with 13 bases in the middle. The CDR3 consists of 14 residues. Germline CDR1 and CDR2: MNHEY and SVGAGI. CDR3 sequence (DNA): TGTGCCAGCTGCCAGGGTCCAGCTAACTATGGCTACACCTTC. The encoded protein is CASCQGPANYGYTF.

Concerning this clone: One end of the junction fails to match germline, which may point to a read error. This chain links TRBV5-8 with TRBJ2-7; 9 nucleotides align to TRBD1. Per the germline V gene, CDR1 is SGHTS and CDR2 is YDEGEE. This CDR3 is built from 11 residues. DNA of the CDR3: TGTGCCAGCAGCTTGGGTGAGACAGGGGGATTC. It encodes CASSLGETGGF.

This rearrangement joins TRBV7-6 to TRBJ1-2; D not certain. V lost 5 bases and J lost 8, with 18 bases in between. In germline, CDR1 is SGHVS, CDR2 FNYEAQ. This CDR3 spans 14 amino acids. The CDR3 sequence: CASSPTMGHLGYTF. The CDR3, as DNA: TGTGCCAGCAGCCCGACCATGGGCCACTTAGGCTACACCTTC.

This chain links TRBV7-8 with TRBJ2-1, with 13 positions matching TRBD2. Germline assignment: CDR1 SGHVS and CDR2 FQNEAQ. V was pared by 1 base and J by 10 bases, with 4 bases of the junction left unmatched. The CDR3 is made up of 15 amino acids. CDR3 sequence: CASSLVTSGGWEQFF. The DNA for the CDR3 is TGTGCCAGCAGCTTAGTGACTAGCGGGGGGTGGGAGCAGTTCTTC.

The V and J genes are TRBV29-1 and TRBJ1-3; D possibly corresponds to TRBD1 (6 bases). The V and J ends lost 6 bases and 0 bases respectively, with 15 bases between them. The length of the CDR3 is 15 residues. Germline CDR1 SQVTM, CDR2 ANQGSEA. The CDR3, as DNA: TGCAGCGTCCTACAGGGTTCAAACTCTGGAAACACCATATATTTT. It translates to CSVLQGSNSGNTIYF.

This chain uses TRBV9 with TRBJ2-7, with a tentative D call TRBD1 (7 bases). Germline assignment: CDR1 SGDLS and CDR2 YYNGEE. With 0 bases removed from V and 6 bases from J, the gap between germline ends came to 10 bases. The CDR3 is 13 residues long. This CDR3 is CASSVGRGAEQYF. CDR3 nucleotides: TGTGCCAGCAGCGTAGGCAGGGGGGCCGAGCAGTACTTC.

The rearrangement links TRBV7-9 to TRBJ2-1; D uncertain. The CDR3 runs to 13 residues. Germline V gene data show CDR1 as SEHNR and CDR2 as FQNEAQ (reference sequence). Trimming pared 0 bases from V and 6 bases from J, leaving 6 bases between. The CDR3 spells CASSLAVSNEQFF. CDR3 sequence (DNA): TGTGCCAGCAGCTTAGCGGTCAGCAATGAGCAGTTCTTC.

This sequence joins TRBV29-1 and TRBJ1-1; TRBD1 might be the D (6 bases). Germline V CDR1 and CDR2: SQVTM, ANQGSEA. There are 13 residues in the CDR3. The V end was cut by 3 bases, the J end by 5 bases, with 13 bases between. As DNA, the CDR3 is TGCAGCGTTGACCACAGCCAGGGGACTGAAGCTTTCTTT. Its translation is CSVDHSQGTEAFF.

The chain recombines TRBV5-4 with TRBJ2-3; D remains unclear. This CDR3 spans 14 amino acids. The germline gives CDR1 SGHNT, CDR2 YYREEE (reference sequence). Trimming removed 0 bases from V and 1 base from J, with 6 bases in between. This CDR3 is CASSLVAGTDTQYF. CDR3 nucleotide sequence: TGTGCCAGCAGCTTGGTGGCAGGCACAGATACGCAGTATTTT.

The chain joins TRBV19 to TRBJ1-4, with TRBD1 identical over 9 bases. The CDR3 covers 14 residues. The germline CDR1 and CDR2 sequences are LNHDA and SQIVND (reference sequence). V shed 8 bases and J 3 bases; nucleotides not matched to a gene: 4. The CDR3 DNA follows: TGTGCCAGTTCCACAGGGGGCTCTAATGAAAAACTGTTTTTT. The encoded protein is CASSTGGSNEKLFF.

The CDR3 spells CACLGLMNTEAFF. In nucleotides, the CDR3 is TGTGCCTGTTTGGGACTGATGAACACTGAAGCTTTCTTT. This chain joins TRBV30 and TRBJ1-1; a weak D match, TRBD1 (5 bases). CDR1 is GTSNPN, CDR2 SVGIG, per germline (reference sequence). This CDR3 comprises 13 residues. V was shortened by 6 bases and J by 0 bases, with 11 bases between the two germline ends.

The chain couples TRBV5-1 to TRBJ2-2; TRBD2 matches at 7 bases. Trimming cost V 4 bases and J 4 bases; bases outside gene matches: 7. The CDR3 consists of 15 residues. The germline gives CDR1 SGHRS, CDR2 YFSETQ. The CDR3 DNA reads as TGCGCCAGCAGCCCGGGGGGTAGAGGCACCGGGGAGCTGTTTTTT. Protein: CASSPGGRGTGELFF. Full variable domain (outside the CDR3, taken from reference TRBV5-1 and TRBJ2-2): KAGVTQTPRYLIKTRGQQVTLSCSPISGHRSVSWYQQTPGQGLQFLFEYFSETQRNKGNFPGRFSGRQFSNSRSEMNVSTLELGDSALYLCASSPGGRGTGELFFGEGSRLTVL.